One sample yielded the 27 T cell receptor beta chains listed below, sequenced in a study of blood T cell repertoires in COVID-19. The table came from immunoSEQ multiplex PCR; TCRdb's copy has only in-frame clones and leaves some out. The sample shows around 68,000 clones, roughly 91% of them seen only once. The sequenced material came from peripheral blood. The receptors come from a human donor in a cohort sampled during active COVID-19.

The genes are TRBV3-1 (or the pseudogene TRBV3-2) and TRBJ2-3, with 7 bases identical to TRBD1. Trimming cost V 0 bases and J 5 bases; bases outside gene matches: 11. This CDR3 has 17 amino acids. Per the germline V gene, CDR1 is LGHDT and CDR2 is YNNKEL (reference sequence). The DNA of the CDR3 is TGTGCCAGCAGCCAAGATTCAGGGAGACAGGGTGGAGATACGCAGTATTTT. Translation gives CASSQDSGRQGGDTQYF.

This chain joins TRBV2 and TRBJ2-7; no clear D. The CDR3 runs to 14 residues. CDR1 is SNHLY and CDR2 is FYNNEI in the germline V gene. The V and J ends lost 4 bases and 3 bases respectively, with 13 bases between them. The CDR3, as DNA: TGTGCCAGCAGTGGCGGTCTCGGCTACTACGAGCAGTACTTC. It translates to CASSGGLGYYEQYF. Supplemented by reference TRBV2 and TRBJ2-7, the full variable domain reads EPEVTQTPSHQVTQMGQEVILRCVPISNHLYFYWYRQILGQKVEFLVSFYNNEISEKSEIFDDQFSVERPDGSNFTLKIRSTKLEDSAMYFCASSGGLGYYEQYFGPGTRLTVT.

The rearrangement links TRBV7-2 to TRBJ1-2; TRBD1 aligns across 7 bases. V trimming: 1 base; J trimming: 5 bases; junction bases outside the gene matches: 1. CDR3 size: 13 residues. The germline gives CDR1 SGHTA, CDR2 FQGNSA. CDR3 loop: CASSLETGYGYTF. The CDR3 nucleotides are TGTGCCAGCAGCTTAGAGACAGGGTATGGCTACACCTTC.

This clone was found once. This chain's CDR3 is CASSVGGSGSYNEQFF. In nucleotides, the CDR3 is TGTGCCAGCAGCGTAGGAGGGAGCGGGAGTTACAATGAGCAGTTCTTC. The rearrangement joins TRBV9 to TRBJ2-1; 8 nucleotides agree with TRBD2. The length of the CDR3 is 16 residues. Trimming took 0 bases from V and 4 from J; bases not matched to a gene: 6. CDR1 and CDR2 from the germline V gene are SGDLS and YYNGEE.

In DNA, the CDR3 is TGTGCCAGCAGTTCTAGCGGGACCCGCTACAATGAGCAGTTCTTC. It encodes CASSSSGTRYNEQFF. V gene TRBV6-5 combines with J gene TRBJ2-1; 9 bases are shared with TRBD2. The CDR3 runs 15 residues. In germline, CDR1 is MNHEY, CDR2 SVGAGI. The trim removed 4 bases at V and 3 bases at J, leaving 4 bases unmatched.

This sequence joins TRBV24-1 and TRBJ1-5; tentative D call: TRBD1 (6 bases). V gave up 1 base and J gave up 8 bases, with 17 bases separating them. In germline, CDR1 is KGHDR, CDR2 SFDVKD. The CDR3 is 16 amino acids. The CDR3 nucleotides read TGTGCCACCAGTGATTTCCGTGGGGGGGGGCCGGAGCCCCAGCATTTT. Encoded protein: CATSDFRGGGPEPQHF.

The rearrangement joins TRBV19 to TRBJ2-3, with D perhaps matching TRBD1 (6 bases). The V and J ends lost 7 bases and 2 bases respectively, with 22 bases between them. Per germline, CDR1 LNHDA and CDR2 SQIVND (reference sequence). This CDR3 has 17 amino acids. The CDR3 coding sequence is TGTGCCAGTAACTCCCTTAAGGGACAAAGGTTCACAGATACGCAGTATTTT. This gives the protein CASNSLKGQRFTDTQYF.

V and J are TRBV12-3 or TRBV12-4 and TRBJ1-6, with 9 bases identical to TRBD1. Trimming at V came to 5 bases and at J to 8 bases, leaving 1 base not matched to a gene. The CDR3 covers 13 residues. The CDR3 loop is CASSDRGYSPLHF. In DNA form, the CDR3 reads TGTGCCAGCAGTGACAGGGGGTATTCACCCCTCCACTTT.

V usage is TRBV14 and J usage is TRBJ1-2, with D possibly TRBD1 on 6 matching bases. The V gene's germline CDR1 is SGHDN and CDR2 FVKESK. Trimming removed 4 bases from V and 7 bases from J, with 16 bases in between. The CDR3 has 14 residues. The CDR3 is CASSPLGGVTGYTF. The CDR3 DNA reads as TGTGCCAGCAGCCCCCTAGGGGGGGTGACTGGCTACACCTTC.

The chain joins TRBV7-2 to TRBJ2-7; TRBD1 matches at 8 bases. This CDR3 comprises 17 residues. Per germline, CDR1 SGHTA and CDR2 FQGNSA. The junction had 15 bases not matched to a gene; V was cut back by 5 bases and J by 3 bases. The DNA of the CDR3 is TGTGCCAGCAGCCCGGAACTACAGGGGGTCTCCATCTACGAGCAGTACTTC. Encoded protein: CASSPELQGVSIYEQYF. Using reference TRBV7-2 and TRBJ2-7 for the parts outside the CDR3, the full variable domain is GAGVSQSPSNKVTEKGKDVELRCDPISGHTALYWYRQSLGQGLEFLIYFQGNSAPDKSGLPSDRFSAERTGGSVSTLTIQRTQQEDSAVYLCASSPELQGVSIYEQYFGPGTRLTVT.

This chain connects TRBV4-1 to TRBJ1-5, with TRBD1 as a possible D gene (6 bases). The CDR3 covers 15 residues. The V gene's germline CDR1 is MGHRA and CDR2 YSYEKL. V was pared by 0 bases and J by 3 bases, with 9 bases between. Here the CDR3 DNA reads TGCGCCAGCAGCCAAGAGACAGGCCCCAATCAGCCCCAGCATTTT. As protein: CASSQETGPNQPQHF.

The chain employs TRBV19 and TRBJ1-5, with 9 bases that match TRBD1. The CDR3 contains 15 residues. V lost 7 bases to trimming and J lost 2 bases; unmatched junction nucleotides: 6. In germline, CDR1 is LNHDA, CDR2 SQIVND (reference sequence). The chain's CDR3 is CASKINRGRNQPQHF. The CDR3 bases are TGTGCCAGTAAAATAAACAGGGGGCGCAATCAGCCCCAGCATTTT.

The chain joins TRBV7-2 to TRBJ2-2, with 8 bases identical to TRBD1. The V and J ends lost 8 bases and 7 bases, in that order; junction bases with no gene match: 15. CDR1 and CDR2 (germline): SGHTA, FQGNSA. The CDR3 totals 16 residues. For the CDR3, the DNA is TGTGCCAGCGAACAACAGGGGGTCTCGTATGGCGGGGAGCTGTTTTTT. Its protein product is CASEQQGVSYGGELFF.

The CDR3 loop reads CASSLVAGPNTGELFF. Written as DNA, the CDR3 is TGTGCCAGCAGCTTAGTGGCGGGCCCGAACACCGGGGAGCTGTTTTTT. V is TRBV7-2 and J is TRBJ2-2; perhaps TRBD2 as D (5 bases). Trimming took 1 base from V and 0 from J, leaving 9 bases between them. In germline, CDR1 is SGHTA, CDR2 FQGNSA. The CDR3 is 16 residues long.

CDR3 amino acids: CASPDKNTGELFF. The CDR3 DNA sequence: TGTGCCAGCCCGGACAAGAACACCGGGGAGCTGTTTTTT. This chain connects TRBV19 to TRBJ2-2; possible D gene TRBD1, 5 bases. The CDR3 has 13 amino acids. Germline V gene data show CDR1 as LNHDA and CDR2 as SQIVND (reference sequence). V gave up 9 bases and J gave up 1 base, with 9 bases separating them.

The chain recombines TRBV9 with TRBJ2-1; D gene ambiguous. CDR3 length: 14 residues. V lost 4 bases and J 0 bases, leaving 8 bases between the germline ends. CDR1 SGDLS and CDR2 YYNGEE come from the germline V gene. CDR3 in DNA: TGTGCCAGCAGCAAATCAGGCTCCTACAATGAGCAGTTCTTC. The encoded protein is CASSKSGSYNEQFF.

The CDR3 DNA reads as TGTGCCAGCACCCGTCAGGGGGCGCTTGGGTATGGCTACACCTTC. Its protein is CASTRQGALGYGYTF. The chain combines TRBV6-5 with TRBJ1-2, with 8 nucleotides matching TRBD1. This CDR3 region has 15 residues. CDR1 MNHEY and CDR2 SVGAGI come from the germline V gene. The ends lost 7 bases at V and 5 bases at J; junction bases unmatched: 12.

This chain's CDR3 is CASSSRNEQFF. The CDR3 DNA sequence: TGTGCCAGCAGTTCGCGAAATGAGCAGTTCTTC. The chain uses TRBV28 and TRBJ2-1; D is uncertain. V was cut by 4 bases and J by 7 bases, with 5 bases left in between. The CDR3 covers 11 residues. The germline V gene encodes CDR1 MDHEN and CDR2 SYDVKM.

The chain recombines TRBV11-2 with TRBJ2-3; TRBD2 aligns across 14 bases. CDR3 length equals 19 residues. Germline assignment: CDR1 SGHAT and CDR2 FQNNGV. The J segment lost 6 bases and the V segment lost 5 bases, leaving 16 bases of the junction unmatched. The CDR3 DNA reads as TGTGCCAGCAGCCTATCCTTTCCCGGGACTAGCGGGAGACAGGATACGCAGTATTTT. It codes for CASSLSFPGTSGRQDTQYF.

The chain links TRBV5-1 to TRBJ1-4; 7 bases match TRBD1. Germline assignment: CDR1 SGHRS and CDR2 YFSETQ. V lost 0 bases, J lost 2 bases, and 7 bases stayed unmatched. This CDR3 comprises 17 residues. The CDR3 spells CASSLEAGGRTNEKLFF. CDR3 sequence (DNA): TGCGCCAGCAGCTTGGAGGCAGGGGGTCGGACTAATGAAAAACTGTTTTTT.

This chain links TRBV7-8 with TRBJ2-4, with D perhaps matching TRBD2 (5 bases). V was clipped by 2 bases and J by 2 bases, with 10 bases between them. The CDR3 runs 15 residues. Germline V CDR1 and CDR2: SGHVS, FQNEAQ. This chain's CDR3 is CASSLSSGTKNIQYF. The CDR3 DNA sequence: TGTGCCAGCAGCTTATCCAGCGGAACCAAAAACATTCAGTACTTC.

The rearrangement links TRBV5-6 to TRBJ2-7; 8 bases map to TRBD2. The CDR3 covers 14 residues. The trim removed 2 bases at V and 3 bases at J, leaving 4 bases unmatched. Germline V gives CDR1 SGHDT, CDR2 YYEEEE. Here the CDR3 DNA reads TGTGCCAGCAGCTTTACTAGCGGACTCTACGAGCAGTACTTC. Translation: CASSFTSGLYEQYF.

V and J are TRBV7-2 and TRBJ2-7, with D perhaps TRBD2 (5 bases). There are 12 residues in the CDR3. Germline CDR1 and CDR2: SGHTA and FQGNSA. The V and J ends lost 5 bases and 3 bases respectively, with 8 bases between them. The CDR3 nucleotides read TGTGCCAGCAGCCCCACTAGCTACGAGCAGTACTTC. As protein: CASSPTSYEQYF. Together with reference TRBV7-2 and TRBJ2-7, the CDR3 gives the full variable domain: GAGVSQSPSNKVTEKGKDVELRCDPISGHTALYWYRQSLGQGLEFLIYFQGNSAPDKSGLPSDRFSAERTGGSVSTLTIQRTQQEDSAVYLCASSPTSYEQYFGPGTRLTVT.

The chain is built from TRBV5-4 and TRBJ2-3, with 10 bases fitting TRBD2. V trimming: 2 bases; J trimming: 3 bases; junction bases outside the gene matches: 3. From germline, CDR1 is SGHNT and CDR2 YYREEE (reference sequence). The CDR3 is 15 amino acids. The CDR3 DNA reads TGTGCCAGCAGCTTAGCGGGAGGGCCAACAGATACGCAGTATTTT. Amino acids: CASSLAGGPTDTQYF.

V and J are TRBV7-2 and TRBJ2-5; 8 bases match TRBD2. Trimming cost V 5 bases and J 2 bases; bases outside gene matches: 7. The CDR3 totals 15 residues. Germline V gene sequence: CDR1 SGHTA, CDR2 FQGNSA. In DNA form, the CDR3 reads TGTGCCAGCAGCCCCAGGCGGGGGGCGCAAGAGACCCAGTACTTC. As protein: CASSPRRGAQETQYF.

This clone occurred once. The J gene is TRBJ2-3, the V gene TRBV7-8; 12 bases map to TRBD2. This CDR3 has 17 residues. Germline V gene lookup returns CDR1 SGHVS and CDR2 FQNEAQ. V lost 5 bases, J lost 3 bases, and 9 bases stayed unmatched. DNA for the CDR3: TGTGCCAGCAGCGATCGACTAGCGGGGGTGGGTACAGATACGCAGTATTTT. Translating gives CASSDRLAGVGTDTQYF.

The chain has TRBV7-8 and TRBJ2-4, with 9 bases identical to TRBD1. The CDR3 runs to 15 residues. Looked up from germline, CDR1 is SGHVS and CDR2 is FQNEAQ. V shed 0 bases and J 8 bases; nucleotides not matched to a gene: 5. The CDR3 spells CASSLATTGGDIQYF. The DNA for the CDR3 is TGTGCCAGCAGCTTAGCTACGACAGGGGGGGACATTCAGTACTTC.